The entry below describes one TCR beta chain. The data were obtained in a study of blood T cells in healthy people across ages. Germline CDR1 and CDR2: ENHRY and SYGVKD. CDR3 length: 18 amino acids. Trimming shortened V by 7 bases and J by 0 bases, and 21 bases separated the two germline ends. A second roughly 6 to 12 cycle PCR used barcoded and J-beta primers. Every cDNA was tagged by a template-switch adaptor with 12 random nucleotides. TCRdb reanalysed the 5' RACE reads using MiXCR and keeps one entry per CDR3 protein. The table has around 500,000 distinct CDR3 sequences, about 27% seen once. These data were also filed under a second study, of T cells of mothers and their children. That source adds: Thymic selection shapes TCR recombination output similarly in related and unrelated pairs. Slightly higher but non-significant overlap marked related mother-child pairs versus unrelated pairs.

This clonotype was sampled from a boy aged 2-9 years in good health. The V gene is TRBV10-3, the J gene TRBJ2-2; no clear D. Sequenced input: blood. The CDR3 loop reads CAITEHPLTNPNTGELFF. The CDR3 nucleotides read TGTGCCATCACAGAACATCCCCTCACTAACCCGAACACCGGGGAGCTGTTTTTT.